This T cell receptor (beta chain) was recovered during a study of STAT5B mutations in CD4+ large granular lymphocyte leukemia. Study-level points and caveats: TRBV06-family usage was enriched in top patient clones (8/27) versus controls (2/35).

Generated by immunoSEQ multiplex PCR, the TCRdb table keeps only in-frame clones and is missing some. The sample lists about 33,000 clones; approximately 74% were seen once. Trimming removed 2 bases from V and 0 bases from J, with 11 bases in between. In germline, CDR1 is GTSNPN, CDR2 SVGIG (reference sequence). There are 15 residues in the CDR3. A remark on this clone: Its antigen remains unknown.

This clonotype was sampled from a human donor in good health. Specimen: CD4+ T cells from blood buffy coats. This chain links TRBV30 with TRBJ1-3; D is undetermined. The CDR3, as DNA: TGTGCCTGGAGTAGTGGCCCCGCCTCTGGAAACACCATATATTTT. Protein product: CAWSSGPASGNTIYF.